Presented here are 9 T cell receptor beta chains from one specimen sequenced in a study of T cells in Graves' hyperthyroidism and ophthalmopathy. Amplification of TCR beta CDR3 regions was performed using RNA transcripts as template. The primer set for the first-round RT-PCR of the TCR CDR3 was HTBI. TCRdb re-called the multiplex PCR reads through MiXCR, storing one row per CDR3 protein. The top ten hold about a sixth of the sample, which has 600,000 to 850,000 distinct CDR3 sequences, 15% to 20% seen once. The specimen was blood. All receptors come from a woman aged 45-60 years with Graves' hyperthyroidism that later progressed to Graves' ophthalmopathy.

A note on this clonotype: A much larger clone differs by one base, so this may be a read error. The rearrangement joins TRBV5-1 to TRBJ2-7, with TRBD1 matching over 9 bases. This CDR3 region has 15 residues. The V gene's germline CDR1 is SGHRS and CDR2 YFSETQ. V trimming: 4 bases; J trimming: 5 bases; junction bases outside the gene matches: 10. In DNA, the CDR3 is TGCGCCAGCAGCATGAGGACAGGGGAGGCCCACGAGCAGTACTTC. Protein product: CASSMRTGEAHEQYF. The entire variable domain, with the rest obtained from reference TRBV5-1 and TRBJ2-7, is as follows: KAGVTQTPRYLIKTRGQQVTLSCSPISGHRSVSWYQQTPGQGLQFLFEYFSETQRNKGNFPGRFSGRQFSNSRSEMNVSTLELGDSALYLCASSMRTGEAHEQYFGPGTRLTVT.

This clonotype came up many times. J is TRBJ1-2 and V is TRBV27, with TRBD1 as a possible D gene (6 bases). The CDR3 has 16 residues. With 5 bases removed from V and 3 bases from J, the gap between germline ends came to 19 bases. Germline values: CDR1 MNHEY, CDR2 SMNVEV (reference sequence). CDR3 bases: TGTGCCAGCAGTCCGCAACGGACAGTTTCGTACTATGGCTACACCTTC. Protein sequence: CASSPQRTVSYYGYTF.

This clonotype showed up many times. This rearrangement joins TRBV7-9 to TRBJ2-1, with D perhaps TRBD2 (6 bases). CDR1 is SEHNR and CDR2 is FQNEAQ in the germline V gene (reference sequence). There are 17 residues in the CDR3. V lost 5 bases, J lost 7 bases, and 24 bases lay in between. DNA for the CDR3: TGTGCCAGCAGCGCGCCCGGACGGACTGGAGGGATGAATGAGCAGTTCTTC. It yields the protein CASSAPGRTGGMNEQFF.

This clonotype was observed a few times. The gene calls are TRBV3-1 and TRBJ1-1, with D possibly matching TRBD1 (6 bases). Trimming took 6 bases from V and 4 from J, leaving 15 bases between them. Germline V CDR1 and CDR2: LGHDT, YNNKEL (reference sequence). The length of the CDR3 is 14 residues. The CDR3 coding sequence is TGTGCCAGCAGGGAAGCAGGGGAGGCCACTGAAGCTTTCTTT. This gives the protein CASREAGEATEAFF.

This clonotype has only a few counts. Germline and junction disagree at one end, which may indicate a read error. The chain recombines TRBV7-9 with TRBJ2-7, with 9 bases that match TRBD1. Germline CDR1 is SEHNR and CDR2 is FQNEAQ (reference sequence). This CDR3 contains 15 residues. CDR3 DNA sequence: TGTGCCAGCAGCCCAAAGGACAGGGGATACTACAAGCAGTACTTC. Its translation is CASSPKDRGYYKQYF.

This clonotype has a count of ten or more. The V gene is TRBV10-3, the J gene TRBJ2-7; 8 bases match TRBD2. The CDR3 length is 12 residues. J lost 5 bases, V lost 6 bases, and 3 bases had no gene match. Per germline, CDR1 ENHRY and CDR2 SYGVKD. CDR3 nucleotides: TGTGCCATCAGAGGGACTAGGGACGAGCAGTACTTC. This translates into CAIRGTRDEQYF.

This rearrangement joins TRBV6-1 to TRBJ1-1; D might be TRBD1 (5 bases). The V end was cut by 8 bases, the J end by 1 base, with 17 bases between. Germline CDR1 MNHNS, CDR2 SASEGT. The CDR3 loop spans 15 amino acids. CDR3 nucleotides: TGTGCCAGCCAAGGTAGAAGGGGCCCGAACACTGAAGCTTTCTTT. Protein: CASQGRRGPNTEAFF.

The gene calls are TRBV14 and TRBJ1-1; unclear D gene. Trimming removed 4 bases at V and 4 bases at J, with 16 bases between. This CDR3 is built from 15 residues. Germline V gives CDR1 SGHDN, CDR2 FVKESK. The CDR3 reads CASSPNRGFRTEAFF. The CDR3 DNA follows: TGTGCCAGCAGCCCGAATCGGGGATTCCGCACTGAAGCTTTCTTT.

This clonotype was seen more than once but under ten times. The J gene is TRBJ1-1, the V gene TRBV24-1; D perhaps matches TRBD1 (5 bases). Germline V gene lookup returns CDR1 KGHDR and CDR2 SFDVKD. V was trimmed by 5 bases and J by 4 bases, leaving 13 bases between them. This CDR3 has 14 amino acids. The CDR3 region has the DNA TGTGCCACCAGTGGGGGTCAAAGGGGCACTGAAGCTTTCTTT. Protein sequence: CATSGGQRGTEAFF.